A selection of T cell receptor beta chains follows, all from one sample in a study of OX40 agonist ivuxolimab in advanced cancers. Libraries were prepared by immunoSEQ multiplex PCR; TCRdb keeps only in-frame clonotypes and omits some of them. The sample shows 20,000 to 25,000 clones, about 90% of them seen only once. Material: CD4+ or CD8+ T cells sorted from blood, obtained in a trial of the OX40 agonist ivuxolimab. The source of these receptors is an adult with an advanced solid tumor such as melanoma, head and neck, liver or kidney cancer. Each CDR3 is given with its conserved first and last residue. Fields, in order: D gene, J gene, V gene, clone size, CDR3 protein, CDR3 DNA. A D gene is named only where the DNA matches it firmly. The listing skips clone size in some rows; elsewhere it reads once, few, many or a size class.

D gene: NA
J gene: TRBJ2-3
V gene: TRBV6-6
clone size: NA
CDR3 protein: CASSYRETDTQYF
CDR3 DNA: TGTGCCAGCAGTTACCGAGAGACAGATACGCAGTATTTT

D gene: NA
J gene: TRBJ1-6
V gene: TRBV27
clone size: NA
CDR3 protein: CASSFGRNNSPLHF
CDR3 DNA: TGTGCCAGCAGTTTTGGCCGTAATAATTCACCCCTCCACTTT

D gene: NA
J gene: TRBJ1-2
V gene: TRBV5-8
clone size: NA
CDR3 protein: CASSLDLMTYGYTF
CDR3 DNA: TGTGCCAGCAGCTTGGATCTGATGACCTATGGCTACACCTTC

D gene: TRBD1
J gene: TRBJ1-3
V gene: TRBV9
clone size: few
CDR3 protein: CASRGQGLAGNTIYF
CDR3 DNA: TGTGCCAGCCGCGGACAGGGTTTGGCTGGAAACACCATATATTTT

D gene: NA
J gene: TRBJ2-7
V gene: TRBV7-9
clone size: NA
CDR3 protein: CASSLALGLGHEQYF
CDR3 DNA: TGTGCCAGCAGCTTAGCGCTGGGTCTGGGACACGAGCAGTACTTC

D gene: NA
J gene: TRBJ1-1
V gene: TRBV5-5
clone size: NA
CDR3 protein: CASRSSFGGTEAFF
CDR3 DNA: TGTGCCAGCAGGTCATCATTCGGGGGGACTGAAGCTTTCTTT

D gene: TRBD2
J gene: TRBJ2-1
V gene: TRBV5-4
clone size: NA
CDR3 protein: CASSQTSGGANEQFF
CDR3 DNA: TGTGCCAGCAGCCAGACTAGCGGGGGGGCTAATGAGCAGTTCTTC

D gene: NA
J gene: TRBJ1-1
V gene: TRBV5-4
clone size: NA
CDR3 protein: CASSLVMGTEAFF
CDR3 DNA: TGTGCCAGCAGCTTGGTCATGGGCACTGAAGCTTTCTTT

D gene: NA
J gene: TRBJ2-7
V gene: TRBV5-8
clone size: NA
CDR3 protein: CASSLGYSYEQYF
CDR3 DNA: TGTGCCAGCAGCTTGGGTTACTCCTACGAGCAGTACTTC

D gene: TRBD1
J gene: TRBJ1-2
V gene: TRBV19
clone size: NA
CDR3 protein: CASSIGGQEHYGYTF
CDR3 DNA: TGTGCCAGTAGTATAGGGGGACAGGAACACTATGGCTACACCTTC

D gene: NA
J gene: TRBJ1-2
V gene: TRBV6-6
clone size: NA
CDR3 protein: CASMGDGYTF
CDR3 DNA: TGTGCCAGCATGGGGGATGGCTACACCTTC

D gene: NA
J gene: TRBJ1-4
V gene: TRBV6-5
clone size: NA
CDR3 protein: CASGANEFNEKLFF
CDR3 DNA: TGTGCCAGCGGGGCCAATGAGTTTAATGAAAAACTGTTTTTT

D gene: NA
J gene: TRBJ2-3
V gene: TRBV10-2
clone size: once
CDR3 protein: CASSGVEGGPFTDTQYF
CDR3 DNA: TGCGCCAGCAGTGGGGTGGAGGGGGGTCCTTTCACAGATACGCAGTATTTT

D gene: NA
J gene: TRBJ2-6
V gene: TRBV12-5
clone size: NA
CDR3 protein: CASGRVVAGQSRANVLTF
CDR3 DNA: TGTGCTAGTGGTCGGGTGGTGGCAGGACAAAGTCGGGCCAACGTCCTGACTTTC

D gene: NA
J gene: TRBJ1-6
V gene: TRBV7-3
clone size: NA
CDR3 protein: CASSSGPGVSPLHF
CDR3 DNA: TGTGCCAGCAGCTCTGGTCCAGGGGTCTCACCCCTCCACTTT

D gene: TRBD1
J gene: TRBJ1-3
V gene: TRBV28
clone size: NA
CDR3 protein: CASSPGQGTGNTIYF
CDR3 DNA: TGTGCCAGCAGCCCGGGACAGGGAACTGGAAACACCATATATTTT

D gene: NA
J gene: TRBJ2-1
V gene: TRBV4-3
clone size: NA
CDR3 protein: CASSQEQRGPNEQFF
CDR3 DNA: TGCGCCAGCAGCCAAGAACAGAGGGGCCCCAATGAGCAGTTCTTC

D gene: NA
J gene: TRBJ1-5
V gene: TRBV9
clone size: NA
CDR3 protein: CASSVSAGFQPQHF
CDR3 DNA: TGTGCCAGCAGCGTCTCAGCAGGGTTTCAGCCCCAGCATTTT

D gene: NA
J gene: TRBJ2-7
V gene: TRBV11-2
clone size: once
CDR3 protein: CASSSGLSRSSYEQYF
CDR3 DNA: TGTGCCAGCAGCTCGGGACTGAGCAGGAGCTCCTACGAGCAGTACTTC

D gene: TRBD2
J gene: TRBJ2-3
V gene: TRBV6-5
clone size: NA
CDR3 protein: CASSSYLSGGADTQYF
CDR3 DNA: TGTGCCAGCAGTTCCTACCTTAGCGGGGGTGCAGATACGCAGTATTTT

D gene: TRBD1
J gene: TRBJ1-1
V gene: TRBV19
clone size: few
CDR3 protein: CASSHTPGGTEAFF
CDR3 DNA: TGTGCCAGTAGTCACACTCCAGGGGGCACTGAAGCTTTCTTT

D gene: NA
J gene: TRBJ2-3
V gene: TRBV5-4
clone size: NA
CDR3 protein: CASSPKGDTQYF
CDR3 DNA: TGTGCCAGCAGCCCTAAGGGGGATACGCAGTATTTT